Judged by abundance, the clone carrying this T cell receptor (beta chain) is medium-sized. TCRdb recomputed calls from the 5' RACE reads with MiXCR, one row per CDR3 protein. The sample has 27,000 or so distinct CDR3 sequences, roughly 21% seen once. The source of the sample is a study of neurological immune-mediated disorders. The junction had 8 bases not matched to a gene; V was cut back by 6 bases and J by 12 bases. The germline CDR1 and CDR2 sequences are SQVTM and ANQGSEA. The CDR3 has 13 amino acids. Volunteers from a blood bank in Maryland, USA, made up the healthy controls. This receptor was obtained from a woman in her fifties or sixties in good health. The material sequenced was PBMCs. The chain has TRBV29-1 and TRBJ2-2, with 12 positions matching TRBD1. CDR3 protein: CSVSPGQGAKLFF. The CDR3 nucleotides are TGCAGCGTCTCTCCGGGACAGGGGGCGAAGCTGTTTTTT.